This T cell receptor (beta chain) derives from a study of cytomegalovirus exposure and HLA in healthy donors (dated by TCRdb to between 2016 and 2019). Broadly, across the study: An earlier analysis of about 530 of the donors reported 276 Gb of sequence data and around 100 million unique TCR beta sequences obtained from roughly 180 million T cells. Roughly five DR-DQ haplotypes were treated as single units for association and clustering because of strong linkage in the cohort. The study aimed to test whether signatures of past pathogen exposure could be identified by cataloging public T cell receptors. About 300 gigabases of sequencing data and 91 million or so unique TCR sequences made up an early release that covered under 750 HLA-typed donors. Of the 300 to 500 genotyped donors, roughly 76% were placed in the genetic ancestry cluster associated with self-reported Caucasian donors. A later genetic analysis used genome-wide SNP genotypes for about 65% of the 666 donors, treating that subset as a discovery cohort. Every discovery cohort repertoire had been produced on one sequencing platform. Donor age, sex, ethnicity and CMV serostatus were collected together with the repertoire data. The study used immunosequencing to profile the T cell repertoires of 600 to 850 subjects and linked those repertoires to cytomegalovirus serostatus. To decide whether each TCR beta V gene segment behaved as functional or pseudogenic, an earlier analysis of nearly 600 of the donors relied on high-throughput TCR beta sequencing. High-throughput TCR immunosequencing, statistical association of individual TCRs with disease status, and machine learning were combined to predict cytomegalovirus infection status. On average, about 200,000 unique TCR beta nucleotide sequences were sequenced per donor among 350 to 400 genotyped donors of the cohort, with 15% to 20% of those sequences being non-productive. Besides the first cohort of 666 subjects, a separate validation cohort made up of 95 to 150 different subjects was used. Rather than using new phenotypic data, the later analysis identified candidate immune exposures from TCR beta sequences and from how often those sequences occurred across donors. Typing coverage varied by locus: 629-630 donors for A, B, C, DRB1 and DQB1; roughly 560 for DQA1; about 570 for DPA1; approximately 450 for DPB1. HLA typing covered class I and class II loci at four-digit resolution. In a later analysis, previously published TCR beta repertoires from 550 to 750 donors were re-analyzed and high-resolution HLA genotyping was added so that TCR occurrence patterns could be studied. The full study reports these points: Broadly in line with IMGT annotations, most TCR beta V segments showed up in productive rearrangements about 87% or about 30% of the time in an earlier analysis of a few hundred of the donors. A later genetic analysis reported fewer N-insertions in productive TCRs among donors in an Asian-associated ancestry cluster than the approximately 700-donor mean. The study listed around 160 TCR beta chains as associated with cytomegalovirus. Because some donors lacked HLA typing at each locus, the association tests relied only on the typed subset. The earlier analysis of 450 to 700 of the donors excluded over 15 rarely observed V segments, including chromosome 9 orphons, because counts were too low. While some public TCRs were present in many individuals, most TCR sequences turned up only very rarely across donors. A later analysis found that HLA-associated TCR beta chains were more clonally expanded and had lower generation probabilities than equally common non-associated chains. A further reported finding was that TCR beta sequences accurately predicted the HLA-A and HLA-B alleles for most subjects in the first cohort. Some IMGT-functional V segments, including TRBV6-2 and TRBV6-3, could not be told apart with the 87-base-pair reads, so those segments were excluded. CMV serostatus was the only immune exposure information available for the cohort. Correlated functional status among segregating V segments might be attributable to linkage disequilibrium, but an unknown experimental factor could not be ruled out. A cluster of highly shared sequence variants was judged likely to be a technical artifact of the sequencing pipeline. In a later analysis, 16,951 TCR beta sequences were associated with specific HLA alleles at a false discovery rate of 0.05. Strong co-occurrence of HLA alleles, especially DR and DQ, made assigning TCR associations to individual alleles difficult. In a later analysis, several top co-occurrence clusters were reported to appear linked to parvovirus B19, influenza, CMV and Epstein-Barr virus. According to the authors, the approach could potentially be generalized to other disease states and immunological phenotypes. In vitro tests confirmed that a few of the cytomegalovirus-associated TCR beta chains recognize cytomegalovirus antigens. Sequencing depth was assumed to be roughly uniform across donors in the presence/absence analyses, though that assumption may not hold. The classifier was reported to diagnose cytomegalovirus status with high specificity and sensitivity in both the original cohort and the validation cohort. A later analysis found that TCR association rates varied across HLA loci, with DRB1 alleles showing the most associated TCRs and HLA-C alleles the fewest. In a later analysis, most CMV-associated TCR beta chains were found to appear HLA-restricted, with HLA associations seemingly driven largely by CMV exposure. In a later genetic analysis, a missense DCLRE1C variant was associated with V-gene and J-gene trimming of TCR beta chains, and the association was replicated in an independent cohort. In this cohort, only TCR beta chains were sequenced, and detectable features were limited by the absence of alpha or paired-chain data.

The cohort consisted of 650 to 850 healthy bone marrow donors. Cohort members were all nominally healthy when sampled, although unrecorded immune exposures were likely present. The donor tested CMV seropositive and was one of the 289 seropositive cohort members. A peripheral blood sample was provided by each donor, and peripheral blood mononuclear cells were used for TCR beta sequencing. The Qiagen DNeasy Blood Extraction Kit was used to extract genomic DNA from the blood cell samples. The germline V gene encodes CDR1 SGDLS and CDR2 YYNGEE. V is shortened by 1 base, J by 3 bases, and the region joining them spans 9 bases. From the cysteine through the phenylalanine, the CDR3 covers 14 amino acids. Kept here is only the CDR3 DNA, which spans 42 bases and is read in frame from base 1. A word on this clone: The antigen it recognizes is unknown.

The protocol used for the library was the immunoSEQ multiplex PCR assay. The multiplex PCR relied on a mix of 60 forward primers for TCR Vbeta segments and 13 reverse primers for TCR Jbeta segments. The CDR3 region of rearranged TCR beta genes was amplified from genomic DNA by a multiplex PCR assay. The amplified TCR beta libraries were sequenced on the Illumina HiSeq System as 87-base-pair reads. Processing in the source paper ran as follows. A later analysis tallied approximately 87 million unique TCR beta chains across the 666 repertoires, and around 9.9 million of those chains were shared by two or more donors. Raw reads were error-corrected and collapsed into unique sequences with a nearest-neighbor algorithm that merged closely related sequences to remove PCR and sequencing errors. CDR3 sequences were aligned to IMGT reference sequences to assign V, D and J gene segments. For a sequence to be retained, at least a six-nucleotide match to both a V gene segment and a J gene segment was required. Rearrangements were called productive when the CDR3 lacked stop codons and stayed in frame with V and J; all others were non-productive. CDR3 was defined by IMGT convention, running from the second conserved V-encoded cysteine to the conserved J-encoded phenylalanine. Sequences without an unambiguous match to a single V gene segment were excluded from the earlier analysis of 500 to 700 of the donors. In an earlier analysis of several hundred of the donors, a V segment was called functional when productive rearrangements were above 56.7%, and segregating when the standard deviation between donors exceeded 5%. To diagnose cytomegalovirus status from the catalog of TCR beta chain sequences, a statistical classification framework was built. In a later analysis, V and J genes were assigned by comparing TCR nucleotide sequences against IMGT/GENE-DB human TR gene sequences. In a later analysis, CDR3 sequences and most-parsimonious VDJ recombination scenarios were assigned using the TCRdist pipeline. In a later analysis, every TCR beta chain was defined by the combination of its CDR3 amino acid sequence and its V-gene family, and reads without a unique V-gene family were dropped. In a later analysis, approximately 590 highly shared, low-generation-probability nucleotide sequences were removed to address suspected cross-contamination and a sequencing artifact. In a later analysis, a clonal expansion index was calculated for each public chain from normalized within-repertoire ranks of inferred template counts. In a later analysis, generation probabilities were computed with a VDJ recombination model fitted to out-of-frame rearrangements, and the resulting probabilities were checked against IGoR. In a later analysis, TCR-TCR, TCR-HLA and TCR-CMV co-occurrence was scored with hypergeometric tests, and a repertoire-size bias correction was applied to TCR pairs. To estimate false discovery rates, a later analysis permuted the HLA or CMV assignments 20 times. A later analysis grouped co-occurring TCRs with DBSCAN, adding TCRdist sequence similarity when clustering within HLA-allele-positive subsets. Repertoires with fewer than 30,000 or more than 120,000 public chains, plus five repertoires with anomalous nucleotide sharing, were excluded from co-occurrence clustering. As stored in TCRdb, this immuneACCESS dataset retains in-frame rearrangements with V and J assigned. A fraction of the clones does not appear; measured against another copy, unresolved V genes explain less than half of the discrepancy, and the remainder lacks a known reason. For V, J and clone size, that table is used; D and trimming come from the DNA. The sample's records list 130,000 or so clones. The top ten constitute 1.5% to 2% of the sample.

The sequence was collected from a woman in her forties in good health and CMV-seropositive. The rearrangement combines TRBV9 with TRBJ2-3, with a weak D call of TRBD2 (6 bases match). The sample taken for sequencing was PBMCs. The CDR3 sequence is CASSVISGTDTQYF. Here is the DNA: TGTGCCAGCAGCGTAATTAGCGGAACAGATACGCAGTATTTT.